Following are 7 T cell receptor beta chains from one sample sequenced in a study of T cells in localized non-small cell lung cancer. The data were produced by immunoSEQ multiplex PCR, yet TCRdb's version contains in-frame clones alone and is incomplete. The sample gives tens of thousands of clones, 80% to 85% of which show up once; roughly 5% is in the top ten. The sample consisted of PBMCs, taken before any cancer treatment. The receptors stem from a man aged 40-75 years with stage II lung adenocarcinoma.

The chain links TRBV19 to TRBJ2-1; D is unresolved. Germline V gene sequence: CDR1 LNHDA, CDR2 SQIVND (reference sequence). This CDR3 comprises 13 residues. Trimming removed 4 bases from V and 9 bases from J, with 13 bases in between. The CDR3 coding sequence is TGTGCCAGTAGTAAGACCCCCTCGGGTGAGCAGTTCTTC. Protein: CASSKTPSGEQFF.

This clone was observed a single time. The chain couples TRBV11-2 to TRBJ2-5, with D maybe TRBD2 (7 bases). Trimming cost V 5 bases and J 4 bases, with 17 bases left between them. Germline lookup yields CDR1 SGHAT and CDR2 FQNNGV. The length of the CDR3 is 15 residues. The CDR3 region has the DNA TGTGCCAGCAGCCTAGTAGGGGGGGACGCAGAGACCCAGTACTTC. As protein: CASSLVGGDAETQYF.

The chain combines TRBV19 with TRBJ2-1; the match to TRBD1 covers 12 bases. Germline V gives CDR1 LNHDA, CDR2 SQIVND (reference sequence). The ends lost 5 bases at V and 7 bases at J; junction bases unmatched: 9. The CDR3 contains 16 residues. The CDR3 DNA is TGTGCCAGTAGTCCCACAGGGACAGGGGGCGGGAATGAGCAGTTCTTC. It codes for CASSPTGTGGGNEQFF.

The DNA for the CDR3 is TGTGCCAGCAGCCGCCAGGGGGCTTCTTTCTTT. It translates to CASSRQGASFF. The V and J genes are TRBV6-1 and TRBJ1-1, with TRBD1 identical over 8 bases. Germline V CDR1 and CDR2: MNHNS, SASEGT. After removal of 6 bases from V and 12 bases from J, the junction contained 6 bases not matched to a gene. The CDR3 totals 11 residues.

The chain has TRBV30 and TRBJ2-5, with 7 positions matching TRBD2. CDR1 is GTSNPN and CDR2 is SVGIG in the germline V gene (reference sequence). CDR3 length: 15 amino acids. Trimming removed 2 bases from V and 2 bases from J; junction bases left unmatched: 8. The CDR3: CAWSSGVSRQETQYF. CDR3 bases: TGTGCCTGGAGTAGCGGGGTCAGCAGACAAGAGACCCAGTACTTC.

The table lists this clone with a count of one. CDR3 in DNA: TGTGCCAGCAGCTTAACCCCTGCAGGCCGGGGTGATGGCTACACCTTC. Amino acid sequence: CASSLTPAGRGDGYTF. The J gene is TRBJ1-2, the V gene TRBV7-3; D is unclear. Trimming shortened V by 0 bases and J by 6 bases, and 17 bases separated the two germline ends. This CDR3 is 16 amino acids long. The V gene's germline CDR1 is SGHTA and CDR2 FQGTGA.

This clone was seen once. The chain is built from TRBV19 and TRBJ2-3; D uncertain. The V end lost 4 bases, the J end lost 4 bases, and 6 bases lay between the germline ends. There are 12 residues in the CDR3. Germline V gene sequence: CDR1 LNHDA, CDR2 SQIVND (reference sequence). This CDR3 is CASSTLPDTQYF. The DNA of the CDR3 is TGTGCCAGTAGTACCCTTCCAGATACGCAGTATTTT.